This TCR beta chain came from a study of cytomegalovirus exposure and HLA in healthy donors. With 60 Vbeta and 13 Jbeta primers, the PCR was carried out. Repertoires were generated with immunoSEQ multiplex PCR, while TCRdb's copy carries only in-frame clones and drops some. The data contain around 100,000 clones, around 82% of them seen just once; the ten biggest clones take up 10%. Material: PBMCs. The receptor was isolated from a woman under 30 in good health and CMV-seropositive.

As DNA, the CDR3 is TGTGCCAGCAGCCAATCGACAGGGGTCTTTGGCTACACCTTC. As protein: CASSQSTGVFGYTF. This chain links TRBV16 with TRBJ1-2; 8 bases map to TRBD1. This CDR3 has 14 amino acids. The V gene's germline CDR1 is KGHSY and CDR2 FQNENV. The J segment lost 7 bases and the V segment lost 0 bases, leaving 4 bases of the junction unmatched.